This T cell receptor (beta chain) was obtained from a study of T-cell reconstitution after alpha-beta-depleted transplantation in children. General study results and limits: Surviving recipient T cells and intrathymic progenitors accounted for some patients' high TCRbeta diversity at day 60. Alpha-beta T cells about two months after transplant reportedly derived from several hundred expanded graft clones. Newly made T cells mostly supplied T-cell counts and diversity one year after transplant.

CDR1 DFQATT and CDR2 SNEGSKA come from the germline V gene (reference sequence). With 0 bases removed from V and 4 bases from J, the gap between germline ends came to 12 bases. CDR3 length: 14 residues. A few counts support this clonotype. What it binds is unknown. For TCRbeta, the library was prepared with unique molecular identifiers. TCRdb used MiXCR to reprocess the PCR reads, holding one entry per CDR3 protein. The sample holds 300,000 to 350,000 distinct CDR3 sequences, more than 20% seen once. The chain has TRBV20-1 and TRBJ2-5, with a possible D match to TRBD2 (5 bases). This TCR was sampled from a male patient younger than 18 who had a stem cell transplant for acute lymphoblastic leukemia, so the T cells may come from the graft donor. The sequencing here drew on PBMCs, mostly from graft donor cells, taken 180 days after TCRalphabeta/CD19-depleted stem cell transplant. CDR3 amino acids: CSARDRYGLETQYF. CDR3 nucleotide sequence: TGCAGTGCTAGAGATCGCTACGGACTAGAGACCCAGTACTTC.